The rows below give T cell receptor beta chains drawn from one sample of a study of monozygotic twins with cystic fibrosis. Using immunoSEQ multiplex PCR, the repertoire was profiled, and TCRdb retains in-frame clones only, with some absent. The table records over 25,000 clones, 96% of them present only once. Sequenced sample: blood. The receptors shown here come from a girl aged 2-10 years with cystic fibrosis. Both conserved end residues are part of each CDR3. The D gene is left open where the match is weak. Only part of the rows carry a size: once, few, many, or a class if the clone is expanded.

D,V,size,J,DNA,CDR3
-,TRBV28,once,TRBJ2-5,TGTGCCAGCAGTTTACGAGGTCCCGGGGAGACCCAGTACTTC,CASSLRGPGETQYF
TRBD2,TRBV10-3,-,TRBJ2-3,TGTGCCATCAGTGGGACGGGAGGGCCGAGAGATACGCAGTATTTT,CAISGTGGPRDTQYF
-,TRBV7-3,-,TRBJ2-1,TGTGCCAGCAGCTTAGACAGTCGTCTATACAATGAGCAGTTCTTC,CASSLDSRLYNEQFF
-,TRBV5-6,-,TRBJ2-7,TGTGCCAGCAGCTTTCGAGGGGCCTACGAGCAGTACTTC,CASSFRGAYEQYF
-,TRBV7-2,once,TRBJ1-3,TGTGCCAGCAGCTTGGACAGATACAACGGAAACACCATATATTTT,CASSLDRYNGNTIYF
-,TRBV5-1,-,TRBJ1-4,TGCGCCAGCAGCTTGATTGTCGCAGATCCTAATGAAAAACTGTTTTTT,CASSLIVADPNEKLFF
-,TRBV6-1,-,TRBJ2-7,TGTGCCAGCAGCGCCTACGATCAGGGTTACGAGCAGTACTTC,CASSAYDQGYEQYF
TRBD1,TRBV30,-,TRBJ2-1,TGTGCCTGGAGTCTCCAGGGGGCGATCGGCGGCTACAATGAGCAGTTCTTC,CAWSLQGAIGGYNEQFF
-,TRBV9,-,TRBJ1-2,TGTGCCAGCAGCCCTCGGGGGGGCTATGGCTACACCTTC,CASSPRGGYGYTF
TRBD2,TRBV2,-,TRBJ2-7,TGTGCCAGCCTACGGGGGGAGCCATCCTACGAGCAGTACTTC,CASLRGEPSYEQYF
TRBD2,TRBV5-4,-,TRBJ2-3,TGTGCCAGCAGCTTTGGGCGGGAGGGAGATACGCAGTATTTT,CASSFGREGDTQYF
TRBD2,TRBV18,-,TRBJ2-1,TGTGCCAGCTCACACGGCCGCACTAGCGGGTGGGACAATGAGCAGTTCTTC,CASSHGRTSGWDNEQFF
-,TRBV5-4,-,TRBJ2-7,TGTGCCAGCAGCCGACTCGGAGACGCTAGCTCCTACGAGCAGTACTTC,CASSRLGDASSYEQYF
TRBD1,TRBV6-5,-,TRBJ2-7,TGTGCCAGCAGAGGAGGGACAGGGCTCCCCTACGAGCAGTACTTC,CASRGGTGLPYEQYF
TRBD1,TRBV29-1,once,TRBJ2-3,TGCAGCGCTCGGACAGGGGCCCGGACAGATACGCAGTATTTT,CSARTGARTDTQYF
TRBD1,TRBV10-3,-,TRBJ2-7,TGTGCCATCAGTGAGTCGACAGGGAAGCCCTACGAGCAGTACTTC,CAISESTGKPYEQYF
-,TRBV5-1,-,TRBJ1-1,TGCGCCAGCAGCTTGGACGTTCAGAGGGGCACTGAAGCTTTCTTT,CASSLDVQRGTEAFF